What follows are 25 T cell receptor beta chains derived from one specimen sequenced in a study of cytomegalovirus exposure and HLA in healthy donors. Primers included in the PCR were 60 Vbeta and 13 Jbeta primers. Repertoires were generated with immunoSEQ multiplex PCR, while TCRdb's copy carries only in-frame clones and drops some. In the table there are about 110,000 clones, around 80% of which are singletons. Sequenced input: PBMCs. These receptors originate from a man aged 40-55 years in good health and CMV-seropositive.

This clone was recorded once. V gene TRBV7-9 combines with J gene TRBJ2-7, with D tentatively TRBD2 (6 bases). CDR3 length equals 15 residues. Trimming took 5 bases from V and 2 from J, leaving 16 bases between them. Per germline, CDR1 SEHNR and CDR2 FQNEAQ (reference sequence). The CDR3 loop reads CASSPSRGTPYEQYF. The CDR3 nucleotides read TGTGCCAGCAGCCCAAGCCGGGGGACTCCCTACGAGCAGTACTTC.

The genes are TRBV7-2 and TRBJ2-7, with TRBD2 matching 16 bases. This CDR3 has 17 amino acids. Germline CDR1 is SGHTA and CDR2 is FQGNSA. V shed 5 bases and J 5 bases; nucleotides not matched to a gene: 9. The DNA for the CDR3 is TGTGCCAGCAGCAATGGGGGACTAGCGGGGGGGCCCCACGAGCAGTACTTC. Protein sequence: CASSNGGLAGGPHEQYF. Full variable domain (outside the CDR3, taken from reference TRBV7-2 and TRBJ2-7): GAGVSQSPSNKVTEKGKDVELRCDPISGHTALYWYRQSLGQGLEFLIYFQGNSAPDKSGLPSDRFSAERTGGSVSTLTIQRTQQEDSAVYLCASSNGGLAGGPHEQYFGPGTRLTVT.

This rearrangement joins TRBV2 to TRBJ2-7, with 7 bases fitting TRBD1. The CDR3 contains 13 residues. Germline loops: CDR1 SNHLY, CDR2 FYNNEI. V lost 5 bases to trimming and J lost 2 bases; unmatched junction nucleotides: 3. In DNA form, the CDR3 reads TGTGCCAGCAGTCGGGACAGCCCCTACGAGCAGTACTTC. It translates to CASSRDSPYEQYF.

This clone has a single count. This CDR3 is CASSWRGGRNEQFF. As DNA, the CDR3 is TGTGCCAGCAGTTGGCGGGGGGGCCGGAATGAGCAGTTCTTC. The V call is TRBV28, the J call TRBJ2-1; 9 bases fit TRBD2. The ends lost 4 bases at V and 7 bases at J; junction bases unmatched: 5. CDR1 and CDR2 (germline): MDHEN, SYDVKM. This CDR3 region has 14 residues.

The chain carries TRBV19 and TRBJ1-2; D ambiguous. Germline V lookup: CDR1 LNHDA, CDR2 SQIVND (reference sequence). CDR3 length: 12 amino acids. Trimming shortened V by 11 bases and J by 5 bases, and 15 bases separated the two germline ends. CDR3 amino acids: CAVGSAGYGYTF. Here the CDR3 DNA reads TGTGCCGTGGGCTCGGCGGGATATGGCTACACCTTC.

The chain joins TRBV4-3 to TRBJ1-2; 7 nucleotides agree with TRBD1. V was clipped by 3 bases and J by 4 bases; unmatched bases: 2. Germline loops: CDR1 LGHNA, CDR2 YSLEER. The CDR3 runs to 13 residues. CDR3 DNA: TGCGCCAGCAGCCATTCAGGGGGCTATGGCTACACCTTC. This sequence encodes CASSHSGGYGYTF.

The chain carries TRBV7-2 and TRBJ2-7; no reliable D call. Germline assignment: CDR1 SGHTA and CDR2 FQGNSA. The CDR3 is 14 amino acids. Trimming removed 5 bases from V and 5 bases from J, with 16 bases in between. The CDR3 DNA follows: TGTGCCAGCAGCGGCCGTGGAGTCGTCCACGAGCAGTACTTC. Translation gives CASSGRGVVHEQYF.

The chain links TRBV15 to TRBJ1-3; D ambiguous. Trimming pared 0 bases from V and 2 bases from J, leaving 14 bases between. This CDR3 is 17 amino acids long. The germline V gene has CDR1 LNHNV and CDR2 YYDKDF (reference sequence). CDR3 DNA sequence: TGTGCCACCAGCAGAGAGTACGAGGGCCCAGCTGGAAACACCATATATTTT. This codes for CATSREYEGPAGNTIYF.

J is TRBJ1-3 and V is TRBV28; D might be TRBD1 (5 bases). The CDR3 is 18 amino acids. From germline, CDR1 is MDHEN and CDR2 SYDVKM. V lost 4 bases and J lost 0, with 19 bases in between. CDR3: CASSSGGAGPSSGNTIYF. As DNA, the CDR3 is TGTGCCAGCAGTTCTGGTGGGGCGGGGCCTAGCTCTGGAAACACCATATATTTT.

The rearrangement links TRBV2 to TRBJ1-4, with D uncertain. Trimming pared 5 bases from V and 6 bases from J, leaving 13 bases between. CDR3 length equals 14 residues. In germline, CDR1 is SNHLY, CDR2 FYNNEI. The CDR3, as DNA: TGTGCCAGCAGTCGGGAGGAGGCGGATGAAAAACTGTTTTTT. This encodes CASSREEADEKLFF.

This sequence joins TRBV5-1 and TRBJ2-1; 13 bases align to TRBD2. Germline V gives CDR1 SGHRS, CDR2 YFSETQ. The CDR3 totals 17 residues. V lost 1 base and J lost 8; bases outside the gene matches: 9. CDR3 protein: CASSLLPGLAGRDEQFF. The CDR3 nucleotides are TGCGCCAGCAGCTTGCTCCCGGGACTAGCGGGACGCGATGAGCAGTTCTTC.

The rearrangement joins TRBV19 to TRBJ1-2; the D is unclear. The CDR3 has 13 residues. The ends were cut back, 4 bases at V and 5 bases at J, with 11 bases in the middle. Germline V gene lookup returns CDR1 LNHDA and CDR2 SQIVND (reference sequence). CDR3 DNA: TGTGCCAGTAGTACCACTGGAGGATATGGCTACACCTTC. Translation: CASSTTGGYGYTF.

The chain couples TRBV7-9 to TRBJ2-1, with 15 bases fitting TRBD2. V dropped 6 bases and J dropped 8; count of bases not matched to a gene: 5. The CDR3 is made up of 15 amino acids. Per the germline V gene, CDR1 is SEHNR and CDR2 is FQNEAQ (reference sequence). CDR3 loop: CASSWTSGRADEQFF. In nucleotides, the CDR3 is TGTGCCAGCAGTTGGACTAGCGGGAGGGCCGATGAGCAGTTCTTC.

The chain joins TRBV14 to TRBJ2-2, with 8 bases aligning to TRBD2. From germline, CDR1 is SGHDN and CDR2 FVKESK. This CDR3 spans 16 amino acids. After removal of 4 bases from V and 1 base from J, the junction contained 5 bases not matched to a gene. The CDR3, as DNA: TGTGCCAGCAGCCGTTTAGCGGGGCAGAACACCGGGGAGCTGTTTTTT. Protein product: CASSRLAGQNTGELFF. Combining the CDR3 with reference TRBV14 and TRBJ2-2 gives the whole variable domain EAGVTQFPSHSVIEKGQTVTLRCDPISGHDNLYWYRRVMGKEIKFLLHFVKESKQDESGMPNNRFLAERTGGTYSTLKVQPAELEDSGVYFCASSRLAGQNTGELFFGEGSRLTVL.

The rearrangement uses TRBV19 and TRBJ1-2; D gene uncertain. The CDR3 loop spans 15 amino acids. Germline-derived CDR1 and CDR2 are LNHDA and SQIVND (reference sequence). V was trimmed by 2 bases and J by 0 bases, leaving 10 bases between them. As DNA, the CDR3 is TGTGCCAGTAGTATACTTTTAACAGCTAACTATGGCTACACCTTC. Protein sequence: CASSILLTANYGYTF.

The rearrangement joins TRBV27 to TRBJ2-7; 15 nucleotides line up with TRBD2. This CDR3 is built from 16 residues. The V segment lost 2 bases and the J segment 4 bases; nucleotides outside the gene matches: 3. Germline CDR1 reads MNHEY; CDR2 reads SMNVEV (reference sequence). The chain's CDR3 is CASSLEGLAGGYEQYF. CDR3 DNA sequence: TGTGCCAGCAGTTTAGAGGGACTAGCGGGAGGTTACGAGCAGTACTTC.

The rearrangement joins TRBV11-3 to TRBJ2-3; TRBD2 matches at 10 bases. Germline V gene data show CDR1 as SGHNT and CDR2 as YENEEA. Losses at the gene ends were 3 bases for V and 4 bases for J; bases not matched to a gene: 10. This CDR3 spans 17 amino acids. The DNA of the CDR3 is TGTGCCAGCAGCTTCGTCTCGAGCGGGAGGGCCCCAGATACGCAGTATTTT. Translated, it gives CASSFVSSGRAPDTQYF.

The V call is TRBV6-1, the J call TRBJ2-5, with 13 positions matching TRBD2. V was pared by 4 bases and J by 5 bases, with 16 bases of the junction left unmatched. Per the germline V gene, CDR1 is MNHNS and CDR2 is SASEGT. The CDR3 sequence is 19 residues long. The CDR3: CASSAIPLAGGPWYETQYF. The CDR3 nucleotides read TGTGCCAGCAGTGCCATCCCACTAGCGGGAGGGCCCTGGTATGAGACCCAGTACTTC.

V gene TRBV7-3 combines with J gene TRBJ2-7, with 10 bases that match TRBD2. This CDR3 spans 17 amino acids. From germline, CDR1 is SGHTA and CDR2 FQGTGA. Losses at the gene ends were 5 bases for V and 2 bases for J; bases not matched to a gene: 12. The CDR3 DNA follows: TGTGCCAGCAGCCCCCAGGGGCTAGCGGGAGATCCCTACGAGCAGTACTTC. Translation gives CASSPQGLAGDPYEQYF.

V is TRBV18 and J is TRBJ2-7; 10 nucleotides align to TRBD1. This CDR3 has 15 residues. Germline CDR1 is KGHSH and CDR2 is LQKENI. The junction had 6 bases not matched to a gene; V was cut back by 0 bases and J by 7 bases. The CDR3 DNA sequence: TGTGCCAGCTCACCACCGGGACAGGGGAGGCGGGAGCAGTACTTC. Protein sequence: CASSPPGQGRREQYF.

The chain has TRBV5-8 and TRBJ2-7; D might be TRBD1 (5 bases). The CDR3 consists of 16 residues. Germline CDR1 is SGHTS and CDR2 is YDEGEE. The V end lost 4 bases, the J end lost 1 base, and 18 bases lay between the germline ends. The CDR3 DNA reads as TGTGCCAGCAGCGGATGGAGACGGGCAGGGTCCTACGAGCAGTACTTC. It encodes CASSGWRRAGSYEQYF.

The chain uses TRBV4-3 and TRBJ1-1; no definite D call. The CDR3 runs to 13 residues. V gave up 1 base and J gave up 4 bases, with 7 bases separating them. Germline V gene data show CDR1 as LGHNA and CDR2 as YSLEER. As DNA, the CDR3 is TGCGCCAGCAGCCAAGTGGAGAGCACTGAAGCTTTCTTT. It translates to CASSQVESTEAFF.

The rearrangement joins TRBV5-4 to TRBJ2-3, with TRBD2 matching over 11 bases. Germline V CDR1 and CDR2: SGHNT, YYREEE (reference sequence). The CDR3 spans 17 residues. J was trimmed by 0 bases and V by 5 bases; bases with no gene match: 8. The CDR3 sequence is CASSSGLAGSSTDTQYF. The CDR3 DNA follows: TGTGCCAGCAGTTCCGGACTAGCGGGTTCTAGCACAGATACGCAGTATTTT. Full variable domain (rest looked up from reference TRBV5-4 and TRBJ2-3): ETGVTQSPTHLIKTRGQQVTLRCSSQSGHNTVSWYQQALGQGPQFIFQYYREEENGRGNFPPRFSGLQFPNYSSELNVNALELDDSALYLCASSSGLAGSSTDTQYFGPGTRLTVL.

This clone appeared a few times. The chain carries TRBV7-9 and TRBJ2-7; 7 nucleotides align to TRBD1. The CDR3 spans 15 residues. The junction had 11 bases not matched to a gene; V was cut back by 5 bases and J by 4 bases. The germline V gene encodes CDR1 SEHNR and CDR2 FQNEAQ (reference sequence). The CDR3 sequence: CASSRSGTVLYEQYF. CDR3 DNA: TGTGCCAGCAGCCGTTCCGGGACAGTGTTATACGAGCAGTACTTC. Filled out from reference TRBV7-9 and TRBJ2-7, the complete variable domain reads DTGVSQNPRHKITKRGQNVTFRCDPISEHNRLYWYRQTLGQGPEFLTYFQNEAQLEKSRLLSDRFSAERPKGSFSTLEIQRTEQGDSAMYLCASSRSGTVLYEQYFGPGTRLTVT.

This chain uses TRBV4-2 with TRBJ1-3; D is perhaps TRBD1 (5 bases). Deletions cut 0 bases from V and 0 bases from J, with 12 bases between. The germline V gene encodes CDR1 LGHNA and CDR2 YNFKEQ. The CDR3 contains 17 residues. The CDR3 region has the DNA TGTGCCAGCAGCCAAGAAGGGCAGGGCAGCTCTGGAAACACCATATATTTT. It is translated as CASSQEGQGSSGNTIYF.